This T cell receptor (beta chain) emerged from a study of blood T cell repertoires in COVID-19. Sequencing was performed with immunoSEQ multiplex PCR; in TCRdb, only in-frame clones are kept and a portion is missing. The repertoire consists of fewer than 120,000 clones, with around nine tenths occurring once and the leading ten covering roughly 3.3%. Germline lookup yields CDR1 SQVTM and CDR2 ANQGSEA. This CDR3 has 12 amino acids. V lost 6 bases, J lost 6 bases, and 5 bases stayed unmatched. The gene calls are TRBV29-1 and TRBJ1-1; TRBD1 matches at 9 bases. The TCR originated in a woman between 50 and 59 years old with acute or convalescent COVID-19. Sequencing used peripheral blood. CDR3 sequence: CSVTGDRAEAFF. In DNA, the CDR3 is TGCAGCGTGACAGGGGACAGGGCTGAAGCTTTCTTT. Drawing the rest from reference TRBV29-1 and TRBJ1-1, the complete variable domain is SAVISQKPSRDICQRGTSLTIQCQVDSQVTMMFWYRQQPGQSLTLIATANQGSEATYESGFVIDKFPISRPNLTFSTLTVSNMSPEDSSIYLCSVTGDRAEAFFGQGTRLTVV.